Each of the 30 T cell receptor beta chains below was sequenced from the same sample in a study of T cells in Graves' hyperthyroidism and ophthalmopathy. Amplified TCR beta CDR3 regions came from RNA transcripts. A set of HTBI primers served as the primers for a first-round RT-PCR of the TCR CDR3. TCRdb analysed the multiplex PCR reads with MiXCR anew, one entry per CDR3 protein. The profile shows 380,000 or so distinct CDR3 sequences, roughly 13% of them singletons. The sequencing input was blood. The receptors here all came from a man aged 25-45 years with Graves' hyperthyroidism that later progressed to Graves' ophthalmopathy.

V gene TRBV20-1 combines with J gene TRBJ2-1; a possible D gene is TRBD2 (6 bases). Germline V gene lookup returns CDR1 DFQATT and CDR2 SNEGSKA (reference sequence). Trimming took 4 bases from V and 7 from J, leaving 14 bases between them. CDR3 size: 13 residues. CDR3: CSATRLEKNEQFF. In DNA, the CDR3 is TGCAGTGCTACCCGACTAGAGAAGAATGAGCAGTTCTTC.

This clonotype was seen more than once but under ten times. The rearrangement joins TRBV4-1 to TRBJ2-3; D uncertain. This CDR3 is 13 amino acids long. The germline gives CDR1 MGHRA, CDR2 YSYEKL. Trimming shortened V by 5 bases and J by 6 bases, and 12 bases separated the two germline ends. For the CDR3, the DNA is TGCGCCAGCAGCATATCCCTTTGGGATACGCAGTATTTT. This gives the protein CASSISLWDTQYF.

This clonotype has more than one count but fewer than ten. In DNA, the CDR3 is TGTGCCAGCAGTAGGGGGACCCCTGAGCAGTTCTTC. Protein: CASSRGTPEQFF. This chain connects TRBV28 to TRBJ2-1, with D possibly TRBD1 on 6 matching bases. This CDR3 region has 12 residues. V was clipped by 5 bases and J by 9 bases, with 11 bases between them. Germline CDR1 MDHEN, CDR2 SYDVKM.

The table lists this clonotype with many counts. The rearrangement joins TRBV12-3 or TRBV12-4 to TRBJ1-2; D call uncertain. CDR3 length: 15 residues. The V and J ends lost 7 bases and 4 bases respectively, with 19 bases between them. DNA of the CDR3: TGTGCCAGCACTACGACCGATAGAATTCGCTATGGCTACACCTTC. This codes for CASTTTDRIRYGYTF.

This clonotype was recorded at least ten times. In DNA form, the CDR3 reads TGTGCCAGCAGCTTTAATCGCGGGGGGATAAGCACAGATACGCAGTATTTT. This sequence encodes CASSFNRGGISTDTQYF. The V gene is TRBV7-6, the J gene TRBJ2-3; TRBD2 aligns across 8 bases. The V and J ends lost 3 bases and 0 bases, in that order; junction bases with no gene match: 8. There are 17 residues in the CDR3. From germline, CDR1 is SGHVS and CDR2 FNYEAQ.

This clonotype was seen ten or more times. CDR3 protein: CASSSRTYTDTQYF. As DNA, the CDR3 is TGTGCCAGCAGCTCGCGGACTTACACAGATACGCAGTATTTT. The chain combines TRBV28 with TRBJ2-3; D perhaps matches TRBD2 (5 bases). Trimming pared 6 bases from V and 2 bases from J, leaving 12 bases between. This CDR3 has 14 amino acids. Germline V gives CDR1 MDHEN, CDR2 SYDVKM.

V usage is TRBV27 and J usage is TRBJ2-4; 9 bases fit TRBD2. This CDR3 comprises 17 residues. The J segment lost 6 bases and the V segment lost 0 bases, leaving 9 bases of the junction unmatched. Germline lookup yields CDR1 MNHEY and CDR2 SMNVEV (reference sequence). As DNA, the CDR3 is TGTGCCAGCAGTTTATCCGTCGTTGAAGCGGGGGGAAACATTCAGTACTTC. Protein sequence: CASSLSVVEAGGNIQYF.

This clonotype was detected many times. This CDR3 reads CSARLWRSLSYEQYF. For the CDR3, the DNA is TGCAGTGCCAGACTATGGCGGTCTCTCTCCTACGAGCAGTACTTC. The V call is TRBV20-1, the J call TRBJ2-7, with D possibly TRBD2 on 5 matching bases. Trimming pared 6 bases from V and 0 bases from J, leaving 18 bases between. Germline CDR1 and CDR2: DFQATT and SNEGSKA (reference sequence). This CDR3 spans 15 amino acids.

This clonotype was observed many times. J is TRBJ2-7 and V is TRBV6-5; TRBD2 matches 7 bases. Germline V CDR1 and CDR2: MNHEY, SVGAGI. V lost 0 bases and J lost 0; bases outside the gene matches: 5. The CDR3 sequence is 16 residues long. The CDR3 nucleotides read TGTGCCAGCAGTTACTCCGCTAGCGGAGTCTCCTACGAGCAGTACTTC. The encoded protein is CASSYSASGVSYEQYF.

This clonotype has just a few counts. The chain has TRBV5-6 and TRBJ2-5; TRBD2 matches 7 bases. The CDR3 consists of 16 residues. Germline V gives CDR1 SGHDT, CDR2 YYEEEE. V shed 2 bases, J shed 1 base, and the junction held 8 bases outside the gene matches. Written as DNA, the CDR3 is TGTGCCAGCAGCTTCGGGCTAGCGGAGATCCAAGAGACCCAGTACTTC. Translation gives CASSFGLAEIQETQYF.

This clonotype was recorded many times. The rearrangement links TRBV2 to TRBJ1-2; possibly TRBD1 for D (5 bases). Germline-derived CDR1 and CDR2 are SNHLY and FYNNEI. There are 18 residues in the CDR3. V shed 6 bases and J shed 6 bases, with 29 bases lying between them. In nucleotides, the CDR3 is TGTGCCAGCAGACGTACAGCGGAGGGGCTCGGGCCCACTCATGGCTACACCTTC. This sequence encodes CASRRTAEGLGPTHGYTF.

V usage is TRBV5-1 and J usage is TRBJ2-2, with TRBD1 identical over 9 bases. The CDR3 loop spans 15 amino acids. Germline CDR1 and CDR2: SGHRS and YFSETQ. Germline trimming cut 4 bases from V and 7 bases from J; bases unmatched to any gene: 8. CDR3 nucleotides: TGCGCCAGCAGCCTCCGGGACAGGGCTATCGGGGAGCTGTTTTTT. It yields the protein CASSLRDRAIGELFF.

This clonotype appeared a few times. The rearrangement links TRBV5-1 to TRBJ2-3; 8 bases line up with TRBD2. Germline V gives CDR1 SGHRS, CDR2 YFSETQ. V trimming: 4 bases; J trimming: 3 bases; junction bases outside the gene matches: 7. The CDR3 extends over 15 amino acids. The CDR3 DNA reads TGCGCCAGCAGCCCGGCCCTAGCGGGTACAGATACGCAGTATTTT. Amino acid sequence: CASSPALAGTDTQYF.

This clonotype turned up a few times. This chain joins TRBV3-1 and TRBJ2-3; 9 bases line up with TRBD2. The CDR3 is 16 residues long. Looked up from germline, CDR1 is LGHDT and CDR2 is YNNKEL (reference sequence). The junction had 6 bases not matched to a gene; V was cut back by 4 bases and J by 1 base. This CDR3 reads CASSRSERGGTDTQYF. Here the CDR3 DNA reads TGTGCCAGCAGCCGCTCGGAGCGGGGGGGCACAGATACGCAGTATTTT.

This clonotype was picked up many times. This chain joins TRBV11-2 and TRBJ1-1; the D is unclear. Germline V gene lookup returns CDR1 SGHAT and CDR2 FQNNGV. The V gene lost 0 bases and the J gene lost 1 base, with 15 bases spanning the gap. The CDR3 contains 17 residues. The CDR3 is CASSLEIGMGWNTEAFF. The CDR3 DNA is TGTGCCAGCAGCTTAGAAATCGGGATGGGATGGAACACTGAAGCTTTCTTT.

This clonotype was counted many times. The chain employs TRBV3-1 and TRBJ2-3; 10 bases match TRBD2. This CDR3 comprises 16 residues. From germline, CDR1 is LGHDT and CDR2 YNNKEL (reference sequence). V shed 2 bases, J shed 2 bases, and the junction held 4 bases outside the gene matches. The DNA of the CDR3 is TGTGCCAGCAGCCAACTAGCGGGGGCCCCCACAGATACGCAGTATTTT. Translated: CASSQLAGAPTDTQYF.

The genes are TRBV7-6 and TRBJ2-1, with D uncertain. V was shortened by 5 bases and J by 10 bases, with 12 bases between the two germline ends. The CDR3 spans 12 residues. From germline, CDR1 is SGHVS and CDR2 FNYEAQ. The CDR3 sequence: CASSKGRWEQFF. Here the CDR3 DNA reads TGTGCCAGCAGCAAGGGAAGGTGGGAGCAGTTCTTC.

With regard to this clonotype: This likely comes from a read error, as the CDR3 has no conserved phenylalanine or tryptophan at its end. This CDR3 is CSARKAGGPEAFL. CDR3 nucleotides: TGCAGTGCTAGGAAGGCAGGGGGTCCTGAAGCTTTCCTT. The V gene is TRBV20-1, the J gene TRBJ1-1; TRBD1 aligns across 7 bases. This CDR3 spans 13 amino acids. J gave up 6 bases and V 3 bases, and 7 bases lay outside the gene matches. Per the germline V gene, CDR1 is DFQATT and CDR2 is SNEGSKA (reference sequence).

This clonotype appeared many times. The chain couples TRBV6-1 to TRBJ1-5; 7 bases align to TRBD1. The CDR3 runs to 15 residues. The junction had 10 bases not matched to a gene; V was cut back by 8 bases and J by 3 bases. Germline V CDR1 and CDR2: MNHNS, SASEGT. CDR3 in amino acids: CASVIGGGFNQPQHF. The CDR3 nucleotides are TGTGCCAGCGTGATTGGAGGGGGCTTCAATCAGCCCCAGCATTTT.

This clonotype showed up many times. The genes are TRBV6-8 and TRBJ1-5; 8 nucleotides align to TRBD1. The germline V gene has CDR1 MNHGY and CDR2 SAAAGT. The CDR3 has 14 residues. V lost 7 bases, J lost 6 bases, and 8 bases stayed unmatched. The CDR3 loop is CASTSDREVQPQHF. In DNA, the CDR3 is TGTGCCAGCACCTCGGACAGGGAGGTTCAGCCCCAGCATTTT.

This clonotype has ten or more counts. The chain joins TRBV7-9 to TRBJ2-3; 7 bases are shared with TRBD2. The CDR3 totals 18 residues. V trimming: 1 base; J trimming: 0 bases; junction bases outside the gene matches: 10. The germline gives CDR1 SEHNR, CDR2 FQNEAQ (reference sequence). The CDR3 spells CASSLVGAAGASTDTQYF. As DNA, the CDR3 is TGTGCCAGCAGCTTAGTCGGTGCGGCGGGAGCTAGCACAGATACGCAGTATTTT.

This clonotype came up a few times. This chain joins TRBV13 and TRBJ2-5; TRBD2 agrees at 9 bases. V lost 1 base and J lost 2; bases outside the gene matches: 14. The CDR3 has 19 residues. CDR1 is PRHDT and CDR2 is FYEKMQ in the germline V gene (reference sequence). The CDR3 DNA is TGTGCCAGCAGCTTAGTAGTAGCGGGGGACCCATTAATACAAGAGACCCAGTACTTC. It is translated as CASSLVVAGDPLIQETQYF.

This clonotype has just a few counts. Mismatch with germline at one junction end may stem from a read error. The V call is TRBV7-7, the J call TRBJ2-2; D is uncertain. Germline V lookup: CDR1 SSHAT, CDR2 FNYEAQ (reference sequence). The CDR3 is 15 amino acids. The DNA of the CDR3 is TGTGCTAGCAGCTCCACAGACCACCTTTCCGGGGAGCTGTTTTTT. This gives the protein CASSSTDHLSGELFF.

The genes are TRBV4-2 and TRBJ2-7; 7 bases align to TRBD2. The CDR3 consists of 15 residues. Trimming cost V 1 base and J 7 bases; bases outside gene matches: 10. CDR1 is LGHNA and CDR2 is YNFKEQ in the germline V gene. The CDR3 nucleotides read TGTGCCAGCAGCCAAGGGGTAGCGGGCATGGGGGAGCAGTACTTC. The encoded protein is CASSQGVAGMGEQYF.

As regards this clonotype: It may be a read error: a sequence one base away is much more abundant. The chain links TRBV12-3 or TRBV12-4 to TRBJ1-4, with D hard to call. The germline V and J ends were trimmed by 6 bases and 3 bases, with 17 bases remaining between them. The CDR3 covers 16 residues. The DNA of the CDR3 is TGTGCCAGCAGCCCTTACTCCGAGCTGCCTAATGAAAAACTGTTTTTT. Protein: CASSPYSELPNEKLFF.

As for this clonotype: A read error may be the cause here, since a much bigger clone is one base away. The rearrangement uses TRBV18 and TRBJ1-2; 8 bases match TRBD1. Germline lookup yields CDR1 KGHSH and CDR2 LQKENI. CDR3 length equals 14 residues. The CDR3 region is CASSSGQGIYRYTF. The CDR3 nucleotides read TGTGCCAGCTCATCAGGACAGGGAATCTATCGCTACACCTTC.

The chain combines TRBV7-9 with TRBJ1-2; D not resolved. CDR1 is SEHNR, CDR2 FQNEAQ, per germline (reference sequence). This CDR3 is built from 14 residues. Between the trimmed V and J ends, which lost 7 bases and 8 bases, there was a span of 20 bases. The CDR3 nucleotides are TGTGCCAGCACCCCTTCCTCTATTGTAGGGGGCTACACCTTC. Translated, it gives CASTPSSIVGGYTF.

This clonotype was counted at least ten times. V gene TRBV27 combines with J gene TRBJ1-5; the D is unclear. V was trimmed by 3 bases and J by 0 bases, leaving 9 bases between them. This CDR3 is built from 15 residues. The germline V gene encodes CDR1 MNHEY and CDR2 SMNVEV (reference sequence). The CDR3 loop reads CASSLTDYSNQPQHF. The CDR3 region has the DNA TGTGCCAGCAGTTTGACGGACTATAGCAATCAGCCCCAGCATTTT.

This clonotype was observed many times. The chain joins TRBV2 to TRBJ2-7; 7 nucleotides align to TRBD1. Trimming removed 7 bases from V and 11 bases from J; junction bases left unmatched: 23. There are 16 residues in the CDR3. Germline V lookup: CDR1 SNHLY, CDR2 FYNNEI. The CDR3 spells CASNPGDGQEPFDKYF. CDR3 nucleotides: TGTGCCAGCAACCCCGGGGACGGACAGGAGCCTTTCGATAAGTACTTC.

This clonotype was seen only a few times. The V and J genes are TRBV18 and TRBJ2-7; 11 nucleotides line up with TRBD2. J was trimmed by 0 bases and V by 1 base; bases with no gene match: 2. CDR3 size: 16 residues. Germline V gene sequence: CDR1 KGHSH, CDR2 LQKENI. The DNA of the CDR3 is TGTGCCAGCTCACCACGACTAGCGGGGCACTCCTACGAGCAGTACTTC. Its protein product is CASSPRLAGHSYEQYF.